A single T cell receptor beta chain is shown here with its context. Its antigen remains undetermined. Per-nucleotide qualities are absent, and no much larger clonotype sits a single base away. The CDR3 regions of human TCRbeta chains were analyzed by immunosequencing. The authors' analysis ran thus. TCRs in the repertoires were matched against a reference library of SARS-CoV-2-specific TCRs that had been generated with the MIRA antigen-specificity platform. Breadth was defined as the fraction of unique TCRs that were SARS-CoV-2-associated, and depth was defined as the fraction of total T cells that were SARS-CoV-2-associated. Each spike-specific TCR was assigned to its reactive spike region and to a CD4 or CD8 class using the MIRA data. Log10-transformed breadth and depth values were compared by one-way ANOVA with Sidak's multiple comparisons tests. The clones in this table, taken by TCRdb from immuneACCESS, are in-frame only. Not every clone is retained; where verified, under half of the shortfall comes from an unresolved V gene, and the cause of the rest is unknown. V, J and clone size are those of that table, while D and trimming were read from the DNA. The sample table records about 180,000 clones; 85% to 90% of these occur just once. The ten largest clonotypes hold 6.9% of the sample.

CDR1 MNHEY and CDR2 SVGAGI are derived from the germline V gene. Inclusive of the bounding cysteine and phenylalanine, the CDR3 is 14 residues long. Only the CDR3 portion is preserved as DNA: 42 bases, with reading frame beginning at the first base. V is pared back by 5 bases and J by 3 bases, with 10 bases lying between the germline termini. The data were taken from a study of T cell responses to AZD1222 COVID-19 vaccine (dated by TCRdb to 2020 to 2022). Broadly, across the study: AZD1222 recipients whose second dose came at about 4 weeks and those whose second dose came at about 12 weeks were combined into one group, since spike-specific TCR depth and breadth did not differ between the two schedules. A total of 230 to 250 trial participants underwent TCR sequencing, of whom some 210 received two doses of AZD1222 and about 26 received two doses of the MenACWY control vaccine. Trial participants were enrolled into age subgroups of 18-55, 56-69 and 70-plus years, which contained about 150, 27 and 61 TCR-sequenced participants, respectively.

Paper-wide results and their limitations: The 56-69-year group was small, and its depth increase did not reach significance, likely because of low power. Participants were mostly white British, with more females than males. The authors suggested clonal diversity may have been underestimated. No day 14 peak-response samples were available, so repertoires were characterized only after the peak T cell response. Epitopes outside the regions mutated in the B.1.351 and B.1.1.7 variants were reportedly recognized by nearly half of the unique spike-specific TCRs. Vaccine-associated CD4 TCRs spanned the whole spike protein, with dominant responses in regions 160-218 and 743-854. After two AZD1222 doses, spike-specific TCR breadth and depth were significantly higher than at day 0 and than in MenACWY recipients. Conclusions about previously exposed vaccinees are limited, since just 6 or 7 AZD1222 recipients were seropositive for SARS-CoV-2 at baseline.

The time point label of this sample denotes: baseline before first vaccination. The vaccinee samples were drawn from two UK trials, COV001 and COV002, one of which was a single-blind randomized controlled phase 2/3 trial testing AZD1222 (ChAdOx1 nCoV-19) in healthy adults. Trial participant PBMC samples were collected at day 0 and day 28 after the second dose for TCRbeta chain sequencing. The V and J genes are TRBV6-5 and TRBJ2-2; TRBD1 is perhaps the D gene, given 6 matching bases. This TCR derives from an adult in good health. Sample: peripheral blood, taken on day 0 of AZD1222 vaccination. In nucleotides, the sequence is TGTGCCAGCAGTCCCGGGACACACACCGGGGAGCTGTTTTTT. It codes for CASSPGTHTGELFF.